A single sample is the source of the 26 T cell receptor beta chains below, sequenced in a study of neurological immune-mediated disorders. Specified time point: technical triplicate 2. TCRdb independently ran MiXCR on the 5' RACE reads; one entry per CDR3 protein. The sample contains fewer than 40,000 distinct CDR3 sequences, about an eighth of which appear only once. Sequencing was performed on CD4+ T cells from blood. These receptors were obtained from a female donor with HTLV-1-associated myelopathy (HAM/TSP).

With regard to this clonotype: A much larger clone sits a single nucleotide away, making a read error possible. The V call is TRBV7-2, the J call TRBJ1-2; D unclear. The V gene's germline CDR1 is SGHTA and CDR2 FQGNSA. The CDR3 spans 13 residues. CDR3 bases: TGTGCCAGAAGCTTCCCCGGGTGGCGTGGCTACACCTTC. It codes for CARSFPGWRGYTF. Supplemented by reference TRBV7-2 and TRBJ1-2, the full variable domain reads GAGVSQSPSNKVTEKGKDVELRCDPISGHTALYWYRQSLGQGLEFLIYFQGNSAPDKSGLPSDRFSAERTGGSVSTLTIQRTQQEDSAVYLCARSFPGWRGYTFGSGTRLTVV.

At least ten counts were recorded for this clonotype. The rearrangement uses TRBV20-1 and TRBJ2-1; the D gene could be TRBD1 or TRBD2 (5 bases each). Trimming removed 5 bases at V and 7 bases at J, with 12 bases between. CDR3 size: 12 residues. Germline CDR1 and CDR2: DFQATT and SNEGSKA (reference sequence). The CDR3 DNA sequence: TGCAGTGCTGACCATGGGGGAAATGAGCAGTTCTTC. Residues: CSADHGGNEQFF.

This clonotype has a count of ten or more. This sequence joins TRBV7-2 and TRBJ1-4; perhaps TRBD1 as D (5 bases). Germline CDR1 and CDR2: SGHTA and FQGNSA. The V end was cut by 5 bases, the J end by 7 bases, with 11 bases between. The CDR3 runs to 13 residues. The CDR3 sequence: CASSRGKREKLFF. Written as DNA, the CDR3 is TGTGCCAGCAGCCGGGGGAAACGTGAAAAACTGTTTTTT.

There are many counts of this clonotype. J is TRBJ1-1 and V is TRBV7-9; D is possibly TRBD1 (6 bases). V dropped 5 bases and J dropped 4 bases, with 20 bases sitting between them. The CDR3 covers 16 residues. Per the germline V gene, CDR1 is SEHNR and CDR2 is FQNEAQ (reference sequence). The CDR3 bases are TGTGCCAGCAGCCCCCCGGGAGGGGGGGTTGTCACTGAAGCTTTCTTT. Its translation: CASSPPGGGVVTEAFF. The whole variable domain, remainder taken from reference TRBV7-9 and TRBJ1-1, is DTGVSQNPRHKITKRGQNVTFRCDPISEHNRLYWYRQTLGQGPEFLTYFQNEAQLEKSRLLSDRFSAERPKGSFSTLEIQRTEQGDSAMYLCASSPPGGGVVTEAFFGQGTRLTVV.

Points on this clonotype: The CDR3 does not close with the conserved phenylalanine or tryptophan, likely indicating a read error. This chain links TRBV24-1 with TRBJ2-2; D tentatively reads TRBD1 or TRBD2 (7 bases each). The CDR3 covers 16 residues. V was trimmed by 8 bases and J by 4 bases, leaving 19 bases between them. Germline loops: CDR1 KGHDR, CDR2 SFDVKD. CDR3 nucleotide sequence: TGTGCCACCATTGACCCAGGGGGGGGATTCACCGGGGAGCTGTTTATT. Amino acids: CATIDPGGGFTGELFI.

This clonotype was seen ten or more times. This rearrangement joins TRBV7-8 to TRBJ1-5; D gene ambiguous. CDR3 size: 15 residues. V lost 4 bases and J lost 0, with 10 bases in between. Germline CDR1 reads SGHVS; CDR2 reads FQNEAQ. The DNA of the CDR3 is TGTGCCAGCAGCTCCTACAGTGATAGCAATCAGCCCCAGCATTTT. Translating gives CASSSYSDSNQPQHF. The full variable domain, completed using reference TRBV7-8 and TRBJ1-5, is GAGVSQSPRYKVAKRGQDVALRCDPISGHVSLFWYQQALGQGPEFLTYFQNEAQLDKSGLPSDRFFAERPEGSVSTLKIQRTQQEDSAVYLCASSSYSDSNQPQHFGDGTRLSIL.

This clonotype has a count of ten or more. DNA of the CDR3: TGTGCCAGCAGCTCCCCTACTAGCGGGGTCTACGAGCAGTACTTC. Its translation is CASSSPTSGVYEQYF. The gene calls are TRBV7-2 and TRBJ2-7; 10 bases map to TRBD2. With V trimmed by 4 bases and J by 3 bases, 6 bases remained unmatched. CDR1 SGHTA and CDR2 FQGNSA come from the germline V gene. This CDR3 has 15 residues.

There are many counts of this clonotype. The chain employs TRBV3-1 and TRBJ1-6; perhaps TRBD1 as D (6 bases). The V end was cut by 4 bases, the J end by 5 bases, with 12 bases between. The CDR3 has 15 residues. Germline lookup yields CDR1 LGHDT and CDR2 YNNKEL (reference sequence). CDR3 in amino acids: CASSRLQGDNSPLHF. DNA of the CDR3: TGTGCCAGCAGCCGTCTACAGGGTGATAATTCACCCCTCCACTTT.

The CDR3 nucleotides are TGTGCCAGCTCACCTGGGAGGGGGAGCCCAAATCAGCCCCAGCATTTT. It encodes CASSPGRGSPNQPQHF. V gene TRBV18 combines with J gene TRBJ1-5, with a tentative D call TRBD1 (6 bases). The CDR3 length is 16 residues. V dropped 3 bases and J dropped 4 bases, with 16 bases sitting between them. The germline V gene encodes CDR1 KGHSH and CDR2 LQKENI.

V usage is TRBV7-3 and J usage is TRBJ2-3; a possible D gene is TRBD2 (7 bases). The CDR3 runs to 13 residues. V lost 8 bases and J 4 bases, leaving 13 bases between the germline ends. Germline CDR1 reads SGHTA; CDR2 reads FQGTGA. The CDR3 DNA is TGTGCCAGCTCTTCGGGGGGCTCAGATACGCAGTATTTT. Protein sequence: CASSSGGSDTQYF.

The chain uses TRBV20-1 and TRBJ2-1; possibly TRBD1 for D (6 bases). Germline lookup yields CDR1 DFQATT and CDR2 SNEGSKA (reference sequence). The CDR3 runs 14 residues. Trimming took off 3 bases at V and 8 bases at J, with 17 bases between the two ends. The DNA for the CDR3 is TGCAGTGCTAGTACCCCATCACAGGGAGATGAGCAGTTCTTC. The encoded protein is CSASTPSQGDEQFF.

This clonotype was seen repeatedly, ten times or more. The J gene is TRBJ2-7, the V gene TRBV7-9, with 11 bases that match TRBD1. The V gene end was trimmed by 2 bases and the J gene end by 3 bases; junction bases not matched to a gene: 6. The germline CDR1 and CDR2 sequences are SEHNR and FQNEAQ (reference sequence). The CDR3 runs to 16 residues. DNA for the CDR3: TGTGCCAGCAGCTTAATGGCTGGGACAGGGGGCTACGAGCAGTACTTC. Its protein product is CASSLMAGTGGYEQYF. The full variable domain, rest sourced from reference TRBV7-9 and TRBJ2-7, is DTGVSQNPRHKITKRGQNVTFRCDPISEHNRLYWYRQTLGQGPEFLTYFQNEAQLEKSRLLSDRFSAERPKGSFSTLEIQRTEQGDSAMYLCASSLMAGTGGYEQYFGPGTRLTVT.

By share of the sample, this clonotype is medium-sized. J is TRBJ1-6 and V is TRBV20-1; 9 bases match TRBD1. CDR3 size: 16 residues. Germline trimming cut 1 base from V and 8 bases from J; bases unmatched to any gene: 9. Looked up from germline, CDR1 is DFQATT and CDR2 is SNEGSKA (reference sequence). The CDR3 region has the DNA TGCAGTGCTAGAGTTCTGGACAGGGGTGATGATTCACCCCTCCACTTT. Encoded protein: CSARVLDRGDDSPLHF.

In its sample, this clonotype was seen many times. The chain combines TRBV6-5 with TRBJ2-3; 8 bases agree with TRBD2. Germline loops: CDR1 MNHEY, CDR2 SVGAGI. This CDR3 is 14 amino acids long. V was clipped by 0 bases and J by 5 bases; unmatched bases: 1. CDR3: CASSYSSGRDTQYF. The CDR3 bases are TGTGCCAGCAGTTACTCGAGCGGGAGAGATACGCAGTATTTT.

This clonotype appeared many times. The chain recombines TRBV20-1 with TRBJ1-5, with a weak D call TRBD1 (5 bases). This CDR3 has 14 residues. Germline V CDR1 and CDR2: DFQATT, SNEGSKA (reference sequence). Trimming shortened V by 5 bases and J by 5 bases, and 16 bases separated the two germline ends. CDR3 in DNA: TGCAGTGCTGCGTTAGGGGCGAGGGATCAGCCCCAGCATTTT. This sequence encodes CSAALGARDQPQHF.

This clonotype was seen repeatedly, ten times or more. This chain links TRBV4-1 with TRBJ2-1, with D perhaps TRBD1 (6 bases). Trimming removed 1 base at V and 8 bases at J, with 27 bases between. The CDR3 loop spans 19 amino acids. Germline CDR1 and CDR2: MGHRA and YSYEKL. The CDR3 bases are TGCGCCAGCAGCCAAGTCTTTCCGCGGTCGGCAGGGGTAGGGGATGAGCAGTTCTTC. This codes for CASSQVFPRSAGVGDEQFF.

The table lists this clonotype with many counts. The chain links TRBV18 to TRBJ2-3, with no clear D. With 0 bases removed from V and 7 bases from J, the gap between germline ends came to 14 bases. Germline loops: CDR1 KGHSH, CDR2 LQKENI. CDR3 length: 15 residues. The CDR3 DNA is TGTGCCAGCTCACCACCGACCGGAGCCTTCAATACGCAGTATTTT. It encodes CASSPPTGAFNTQYF.

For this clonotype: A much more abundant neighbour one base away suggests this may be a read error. As DNA, the CDR3 is TGTGTCAGCAGGATAGCGGTATCCGGGGAGCTGTTTTTT. It specifies CVSRIAVSGELFF. The chain couples TRBV12-3 or TRBV12-4 to TRBJ2-2, with TRBD2 as a possible D gene (6 bases). This CDR3 spans 13 amino acids.

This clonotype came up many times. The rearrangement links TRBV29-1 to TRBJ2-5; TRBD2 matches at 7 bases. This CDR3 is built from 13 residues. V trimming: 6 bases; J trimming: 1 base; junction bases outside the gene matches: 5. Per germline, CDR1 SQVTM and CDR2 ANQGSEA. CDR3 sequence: CSVSRGSQETQYF. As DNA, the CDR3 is TGCAGCGTATCCCGCGGGAGCCAAGAGACCCAGTACTTC.

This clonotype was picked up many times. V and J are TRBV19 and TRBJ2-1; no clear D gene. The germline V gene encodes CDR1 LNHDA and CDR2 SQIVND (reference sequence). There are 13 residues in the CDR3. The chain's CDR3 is CAARSLTSNEQFF. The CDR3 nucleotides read TGTGCAGCCCGGTCCCTTACGAGCAATGAGCAGTTCTTC.

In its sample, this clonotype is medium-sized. CDR3 DNA sequence: TGCAGCGTTGAAGATACGGGCAGGGGTAACTATGGCTACACCTTC. Translated: CSVEDTGRGNYGYTF. This chain links TRBV29-1 with TRBJ1-2, with D perhaps TRBD1 (6 bases). The CDR3 consists of 15 residues. V gave up 0 bases and J gave up 1 base, with 12 bases separating them. CDR1 SQVTM and CDR2 ANQGSEA come from the germline V gene.

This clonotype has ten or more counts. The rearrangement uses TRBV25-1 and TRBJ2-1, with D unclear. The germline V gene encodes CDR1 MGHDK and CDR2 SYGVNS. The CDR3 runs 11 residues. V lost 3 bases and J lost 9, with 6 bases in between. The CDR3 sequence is CASSEGFEQFF. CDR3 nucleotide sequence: TGTGCCAGCAGTGAGGGTTTTGAGCAGTTCTTC.

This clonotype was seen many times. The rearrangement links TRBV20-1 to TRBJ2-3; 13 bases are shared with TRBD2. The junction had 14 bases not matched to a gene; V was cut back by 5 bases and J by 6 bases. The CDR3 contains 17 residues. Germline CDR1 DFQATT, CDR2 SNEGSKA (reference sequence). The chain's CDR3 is CSAPTTSGGKEIDTQYF. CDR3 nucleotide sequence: TGCAGTGCTCCGACGACTAGCGGGGGGAAAGAGATTGATACGCAGTATTTT.

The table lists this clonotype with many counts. The CDR3 loop reads CASSYLGYNEQFF. In nucleotides, the CDR3 is TGTGCCAGCAGTTACTTAGGCTACAATGAGCAGTTCTTC. The chain joins TRBV6-2 or TRBV6-3 to TRBJ2-1; no reliable D call. Germline V CDR1 and CDR2: MNHEY, SVGEGT. This CDR3 is built from 13 residues. V lost 1 base and J lost 3, with 4 bases in between.

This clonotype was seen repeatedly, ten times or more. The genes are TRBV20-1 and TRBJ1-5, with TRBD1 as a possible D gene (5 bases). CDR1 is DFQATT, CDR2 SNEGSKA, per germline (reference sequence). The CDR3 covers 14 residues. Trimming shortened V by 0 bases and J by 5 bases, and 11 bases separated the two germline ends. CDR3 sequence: CSARDIGADQPQHF. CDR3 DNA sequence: TGCAGTGCTAGAGATATAGGGGCGGATCAGCCCCAGCATTTT.

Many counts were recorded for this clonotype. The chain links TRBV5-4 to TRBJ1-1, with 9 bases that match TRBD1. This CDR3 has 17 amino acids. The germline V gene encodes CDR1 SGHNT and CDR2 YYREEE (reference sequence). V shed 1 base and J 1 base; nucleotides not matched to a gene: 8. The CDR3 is CASSLPGQGKANTEAFF. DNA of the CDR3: TGTGCCAGCAGCTTGCCGGGACAGGGAAAGGCGAACACTGAAGCTTTCTTT. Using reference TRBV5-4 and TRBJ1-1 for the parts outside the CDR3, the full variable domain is ETGVTQSPTHLIKTRGQQVTLRCSSQSGHNTVSWYQQALGQGPQFIFQYYREEENGRGNFPPRFSGLQFPNYSSELNVNALELDDSALYLCASSLPGQGKANTEAFFGQGTRLTVV.